The T cell receptor beta chain described here comes from a study of blood T cell repertoires in COVID-19. Study-level background: T cells, B-cell-depleted T cells, or PBMCs supplied cDNA or gDNA.

Assay: immunoSEQ multiplex PCR; the TCRdb copy retains only in-frame clones and omits some. Of approximately 160,000 clones in the sample, around 80% were seen once. All recovered Cohort 3 donors got two negative PCRs, got clearance, or saw symptom resolution. Germline CDR1 is SGHNT and CDR2 is YENEEA. This CDR3 is 15 amino acids long. V lost 3 bases, J lost 2 bases, and 5 bases stayed unmatched. Source material: PBMCs or T cells enriched from blood (not recorded which). The source is a man aged 35-49 years who had recovered from COVID-19. The V and J genes are TRBV11-3 and TRBJ2-3; 7 bases agree with TRBD2. The CDR3 region is CASSFDGTITDTQYF. DNA for the CDR3: TGTGCCAGCAGCTTCGACGGGACTATCACAGATACGCAGTATTTT.